This T cell receptor beta chain was sequenced in a study of blood T cell repertoires in COVID-19. Across the whole study: Acute and convalescent COVID-19 specimens originated in the United States, Italy and Spain. In each case, the material was cDNA or gDNA derived from T cells, B-cell-depleted T cells, or PBMCs.

Authors' processing steps: The assay estimated nucleated cells by amplifying reference gene primers. Repertoires were generated with immunoSEQ multiplex PCR, while TCRdb's copy carries only in-frame clones and drops some. The D gene and trimming were derived from the DNA, and the V and J assignments and clone size from that table. The sample lists over 70,000 clones, roughly four fifths occurring once. Trimming at V came to 5 bases and at J to 2 bases, leaving 3 bases not matched to a gene. Germline-derived CDR1 and CDR2 are MNHEY and SMNVEV (reference sequence). The CDR3 contains 14 residues. This TCR derives from a man between 65 and 80 years old with active or convalescent COVID-19. V is TRBV27 and J is TRBJ1-3; TRBD1 agrees at 7 bases. The sample was peripheral blood. The CDR3 spells CASSNRGAGNTIYF. The CDR3 DNA follows: TGTGCCAGCAGTAACAGGGGAGCTGGAAACACCATATATTTT.